This T cell receptor (beta chain) was sequenced during a study of control samples from healthy donors and cancer patients. Assay: immunoSEQ multiplex PCR; the TCRdb copy retains only in-frame clones and omits some. The profile shows 150,000 to 200,000 clones, over 85% of them singletons. The CDR3 runs 14 residues. V was shortened by 4 bases and J by 7 bases, with 13 bases between the two germline ends. Germline V gene data show CDR1 as SGHVS and CDR2 as FQNEAQ. The receptor was isolated from a woman aged 60 to 75 in good health. The J gene is TRBJ2-2, the V gene TRBV7-8, with D tentatively TRBD1 (6 bases). Sequences were obtained from blood. Here the CDR3 DNA reads TGTGCCAGCAGCTCCCAGGGGTCGGGCGGGGAGCTGTTTTTT. Translating it yields CASSSQGSGGELFF.